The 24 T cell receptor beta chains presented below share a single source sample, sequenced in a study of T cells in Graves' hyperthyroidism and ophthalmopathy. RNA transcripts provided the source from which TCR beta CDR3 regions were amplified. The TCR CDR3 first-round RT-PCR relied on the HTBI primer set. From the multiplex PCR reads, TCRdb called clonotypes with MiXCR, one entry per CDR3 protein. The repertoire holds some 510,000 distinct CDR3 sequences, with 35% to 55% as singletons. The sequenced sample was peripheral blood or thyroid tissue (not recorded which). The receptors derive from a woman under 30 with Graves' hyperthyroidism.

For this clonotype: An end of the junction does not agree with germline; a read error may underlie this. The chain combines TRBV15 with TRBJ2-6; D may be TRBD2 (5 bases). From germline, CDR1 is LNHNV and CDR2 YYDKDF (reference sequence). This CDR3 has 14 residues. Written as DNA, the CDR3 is TGTGCCACCAGCAGGGAGGCCCGACGGAACACTGAAGCTTTC. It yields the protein CATSREARRNTEAF.

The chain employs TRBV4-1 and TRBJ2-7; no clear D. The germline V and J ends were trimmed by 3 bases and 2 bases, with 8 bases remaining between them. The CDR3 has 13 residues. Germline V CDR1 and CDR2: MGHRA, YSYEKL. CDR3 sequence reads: CASSQGGAYEQYF. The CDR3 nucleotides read TGCGCCAGCAGCCAGGGCGGCGCCTACGAGCAGTACTTC.

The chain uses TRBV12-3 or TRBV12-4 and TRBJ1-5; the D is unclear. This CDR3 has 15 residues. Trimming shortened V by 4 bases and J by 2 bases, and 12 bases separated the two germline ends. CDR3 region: CASSYAPGGNQPQHF. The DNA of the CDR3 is TGTGCCAGCAGTTACGCCCCCGGCGGCAATCAGCCCCAGCATTTT.

CDR3 sequence (DNA): TGTGCCAGCACGGGAGGGCGCCTTGGCGAGCAGTACTTC. Translation gives CASTGGRLGEQYF. This sequence joins TRBV10-3 and TRBJ2-7, with 8 bases matching TRBD2. Germline V lookup: CDR1 ENHRY, CDR2 SYGVKD. J lost 6 bases, V lost 10 bases, and 11 bases had no gene match. There are 13 residues in the CDR3.

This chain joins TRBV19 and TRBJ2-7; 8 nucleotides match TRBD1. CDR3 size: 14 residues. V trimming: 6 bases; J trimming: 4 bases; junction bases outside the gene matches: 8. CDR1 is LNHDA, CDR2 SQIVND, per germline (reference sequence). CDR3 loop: CASSLQDRAYEQYF. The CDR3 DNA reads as TGTGCCAGTAGCCTCCAGGACAGGGCTTACGAGCAGTACTTC.

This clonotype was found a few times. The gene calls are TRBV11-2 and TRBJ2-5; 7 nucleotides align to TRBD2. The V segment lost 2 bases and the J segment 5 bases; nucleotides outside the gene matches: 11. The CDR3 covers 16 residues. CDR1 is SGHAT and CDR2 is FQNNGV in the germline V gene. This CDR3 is CASSLSGEGPRETQYF. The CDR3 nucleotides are TGTGCCAGCAGCTTAAGCGGGGAGGGCCCTCGCGAGACCCAGTACTTC.

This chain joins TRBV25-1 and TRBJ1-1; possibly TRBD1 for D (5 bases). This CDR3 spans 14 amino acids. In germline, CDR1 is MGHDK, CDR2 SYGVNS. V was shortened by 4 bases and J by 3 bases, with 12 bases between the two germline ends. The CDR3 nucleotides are TGTGCCAGCAGTGGCGGGGACGGTTACACTGAAGCTTTCTTT. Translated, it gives CASSGGDGYTEAFF.

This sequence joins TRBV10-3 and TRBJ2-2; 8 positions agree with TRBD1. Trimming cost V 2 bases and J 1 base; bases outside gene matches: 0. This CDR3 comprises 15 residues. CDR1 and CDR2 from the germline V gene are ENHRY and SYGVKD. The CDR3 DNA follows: TGTGCCATCAGTGAGGACAGGGGGAACACCGGGGAGCTGTTTTTT. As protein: CAISEDRGNTGELFF.

The chain's CDR3 is CSVSTGTGYNQPQHF. The CDR3 nucleotides read TGCAGCGTATCGACCGGGACAGGTTACAATCAGCCCCAGCATTTT. The V call is TRBV29-1, the J call TRBJ1-5; 8 positions agree with TRBD1. CDR1 SQVTM and CDR2 ANQGSEA come from the germline V gene. This CDR3 is built from 15 residues. Trimming removed 6 bases from V and 3 bases from J; junction bases left unmatched: 10.

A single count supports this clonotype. In nucleotides, the CDR3 is TGTGCCACCAGTGACAATAGCGGGAGGGCCACCGGGGAGCTGTTTTTT. Translated: CATSDNSGRATGELFF. This sequence joins TRBV24-1 and TRBJ2-2, with TRBD2 matching 11 bases. V lost 4 bases and J lost 4; bases outside the gene matches: 4. CDR3 size: 16 residues. Germline V gene sequence: CDR1 KGHDR, CDR2 SFDVKD.

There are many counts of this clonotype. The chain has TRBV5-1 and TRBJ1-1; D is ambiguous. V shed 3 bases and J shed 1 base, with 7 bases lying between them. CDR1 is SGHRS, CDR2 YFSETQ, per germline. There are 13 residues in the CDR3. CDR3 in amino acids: CASSSSPNTEAFF. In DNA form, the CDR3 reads TGCGCCAGCAGCTCGTCACCGAACACTGAAGCTTTCTTT.

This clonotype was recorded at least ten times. The CDR3 DNA is TGTGCCAGCAGCCGACAGTACGAGCCCACCGGGGAGCTGTTTTTT. It codes for CASSRQYEPTGELFF. This chain connects TRBV7-3 to TRBJ2-2, with D perhaps TRBD1 (5 bases). The CDR3 contains 15 residues. Per germline, CDR1 SGHTA and CDR2 FQGTGA. The V end was cut by 5 bases, the J end by 4 bases, with 14 bases between.

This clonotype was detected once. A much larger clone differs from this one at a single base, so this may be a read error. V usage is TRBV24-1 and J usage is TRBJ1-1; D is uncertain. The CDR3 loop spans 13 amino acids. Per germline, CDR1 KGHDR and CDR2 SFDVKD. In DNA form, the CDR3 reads TGTACCACCCGACGGAATTTCGGCACTGAAGCTTTCTTT. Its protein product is CTTRRNFGTEAFF.

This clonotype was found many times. The CDR3, as DNA: TGTGCCAGCAGTTTTGCTGATGGAGAGACCCAGTACTTC. Protein: CASSFADGETQYF. This rearrangement joins TRBV12-3 or TRBV12-4 to TRBJ2-5, with no clear D. The CDR3 length is 13 residues. V was shortened by 3 bases and J by 4 bases, with 9 bases between the two germline ends.

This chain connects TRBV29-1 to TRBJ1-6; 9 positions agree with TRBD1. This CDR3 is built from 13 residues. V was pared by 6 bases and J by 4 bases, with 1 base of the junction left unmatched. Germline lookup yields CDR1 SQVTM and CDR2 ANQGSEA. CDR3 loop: CSVGQGYNSPLHF. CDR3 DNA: TGCAGCGTGGGACAGGGTTATAATTCACCCCTCCACTTT.

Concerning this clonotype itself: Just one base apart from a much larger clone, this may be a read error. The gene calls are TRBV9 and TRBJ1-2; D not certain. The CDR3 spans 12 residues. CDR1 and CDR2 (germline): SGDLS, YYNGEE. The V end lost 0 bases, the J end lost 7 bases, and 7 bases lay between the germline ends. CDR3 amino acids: CASSVDGGGYTF. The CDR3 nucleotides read TGTGCCAGCAGCGTAGACGGCGGTGGCTACACCTTC.

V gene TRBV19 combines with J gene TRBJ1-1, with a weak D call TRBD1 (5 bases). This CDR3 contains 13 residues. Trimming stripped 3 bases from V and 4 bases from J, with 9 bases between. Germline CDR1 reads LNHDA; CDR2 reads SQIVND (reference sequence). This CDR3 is CASSMAGGTEAFF. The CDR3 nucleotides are TGTGCCAGTAGTATGGCGGGGGGCACTGAAGCTTTCTTT. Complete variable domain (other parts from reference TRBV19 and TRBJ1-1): DGGITQSPKYLFRKEGQNVTLSCEQNLNHDAMYWYRQDPGQGLRLIYYSQIVNDFQKGDIAEGYSVSREKKESFPLTVTSAQKNPTAFYLCASSMAGGTEAFFGQGTRLTVV.

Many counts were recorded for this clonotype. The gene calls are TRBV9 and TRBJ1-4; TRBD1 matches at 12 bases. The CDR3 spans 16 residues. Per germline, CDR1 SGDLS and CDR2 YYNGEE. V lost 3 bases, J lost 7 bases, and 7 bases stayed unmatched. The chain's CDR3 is CASSAGTGGIGEKLFF. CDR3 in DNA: TGTGCCAGCAGCGCAGGGACAGGGGGCATCGGTGAAAAACTGTTTTTT.

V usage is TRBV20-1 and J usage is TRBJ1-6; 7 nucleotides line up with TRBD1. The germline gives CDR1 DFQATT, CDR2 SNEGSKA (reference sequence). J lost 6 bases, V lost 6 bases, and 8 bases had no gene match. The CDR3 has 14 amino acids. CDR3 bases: TGCAGTGCCCCCGTTAGGGACAGTAATTCACCCCTCCACTTT. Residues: CSAPVRDSNSPLHF.

The CDR3 sequence: CASSAPAQGTGGELFF. CDR3 DNA sequence: TGTGCCAGCAGTGCCCCAGCCCAGGGAACGGGCGGGGAGCTGTTTTTT. J is TRBJ2-2 and V is TRBV2; D might be TRBD1 (5 bases). CDR3 length: 16 residues. V lost 4 bases, J lost 7 bases, and 19 bases lay in between. Germline loops: CDR1 SNHLY, CDR2 FYNNEI.

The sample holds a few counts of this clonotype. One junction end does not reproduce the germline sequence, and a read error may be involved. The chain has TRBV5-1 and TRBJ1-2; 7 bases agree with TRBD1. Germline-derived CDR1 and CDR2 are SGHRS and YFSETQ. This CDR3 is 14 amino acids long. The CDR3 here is CASSLGDRLYGYTF. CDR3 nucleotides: TGTGCCAGCAGCTTAGGGGACAGATTATATGGCTACACCTTC.

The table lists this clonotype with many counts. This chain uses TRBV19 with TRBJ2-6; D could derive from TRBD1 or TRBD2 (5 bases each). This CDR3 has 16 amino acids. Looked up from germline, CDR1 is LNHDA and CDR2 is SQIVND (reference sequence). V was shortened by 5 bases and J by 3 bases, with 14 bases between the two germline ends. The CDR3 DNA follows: TGTGCCAGTAGTTCACCGGGACGGGGTGGGGCCAACGTCCTGACTTTC. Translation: CASSSPGRGGANVLTF.

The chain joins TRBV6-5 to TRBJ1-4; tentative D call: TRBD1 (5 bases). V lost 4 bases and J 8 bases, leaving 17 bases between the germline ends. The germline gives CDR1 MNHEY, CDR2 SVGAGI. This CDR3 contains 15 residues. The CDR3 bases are TGTGCCAGCAGTTTCACCGCAGGGCGGCGAGAAAAACTGTTTTTT. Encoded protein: CASSFTAGRREKLFF.

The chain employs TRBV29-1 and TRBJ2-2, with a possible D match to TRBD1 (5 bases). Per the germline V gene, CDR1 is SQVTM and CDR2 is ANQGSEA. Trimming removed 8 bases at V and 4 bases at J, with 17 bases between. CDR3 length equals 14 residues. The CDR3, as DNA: TGCAGCACACAGGCTGCGTTGGGCACCGGGGAGCTGTTTTTT. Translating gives CSTQAALGTGELFF.